The 5 T cell receptor beta chains given below trace back to one sample, sequenced in a study of siplizumab effects on memory and regulatory T cells. Assay used: immunoSEQ multiplex PCR; TCRdb lists only in-frame clones, some missing. The repertoire has approximately 84,000 clones, around 95% of them found once; the top ten carry less than 20%. The source material was CD8+ T cells sorted from blood. Every receptor here comes from a human donor in good health.

The chain couples TRBV5-4 to TRBJ1-1, with TRBD1 matching over 8 bases. Germline assignment: CDR1 SGHNT and CDR2 YYREEE (reference sequence). The length of the CDR3 is 14 residues. V dropped 7 bases and J dropped 7; count of bases not matched to a gene: 12. CDR3 sequence reads: CASGQGMTSGEAFF. The CDR3 DNA is TGTGCCAGCGGACAGGGAATGACCTCAGGTGAAGCTTTCTTT.

This chain uses TRBV29-1 with TRBJ2-3; 12 bases line up with TRBD2. With 1 base clipped from V and 1 base from J, the junction kept 6 bases outside the gene matches. Germline CDR1 is SQVTM and CDR2 is ANQGSEA. CDR3 length equals 17 residues. The CDR3 loop reads CSVEGLAGGAGTDTQYF. The CDR3 region has the DNA TGCAGCGTTGAAGGGCTAGCGGGAGGGGCGGGCACAGATACGCAGTATTTT.

CDR3 sequence: CASTQKPGQDYGYTF. CDR3 nucleotides: TGTGCCAGCACCCAAAAGCCGGGACAGGACTATGGCTACACCTTC. The chain carries TRBV28 and TRBJ1-2, with TRBD1 matching over 8 bases. Germline V gene sequence: CDR1 MDHEN, CDR2 SYDVKM. The trim removed 7 bases at V and 3 bases at J, leaving 10 bases unmatched. The length of the CDR3 is 15 residues.

CDR3 amino acids: CASSLRRLERYEQYF. CDR3 bases: TGTGCCAGCAGTTTACGCCGACTAGAAAGATACGAGCAGTACTTC. This chain connects TRBV28 to TRBJ2-7, with D possibly being TRBD2 (6 bases). V was clipped by 2 bases and J by 4 bases, with 15 bases between them. The CDR3 is 15 amino acids. Germline-derived CDR1 and CDR2 are MDHEN and SYDVKM.

This chain joins TRBV29-1 and TRBJ2-3; 11 nucleotides align to TRBD2. The germline V gene encodes CDR1 SQVTM and CDR2 ANQGSEA. Trimming at V came to 5 bases and at J to 8 bases, leaving 12 bases not matched to a gene. The CDR3 runs to 15 residues. This CDR3 reads CSVPLAGGPAGTQYF. CDR3 nucleotide sequence: TGCAGCGTTCCCTTAGCGGGAGGGCCAGCGGGTACGCAGTATTTT.